Sequencing of this TCR beta chain was carried out in a study of shared clonotypes between healthy human individuals (dated by TCRdb to between 2020 and 2021). About the study as a whole: The cohort included three men and a couple of women between 18 and 49 years of age. Different laboratories and diverse techniques were used to prepare libraries and sequence TCR repertoires, to increase sequencing depth and limit assay-specific biases. For each donor, CD4 naive and CD4 memory were each run on three plates, CD8 naive on two plates, and CD8 memory on one plate. Per donor, leukapheresis produced somewhere between about 0.94 and 9.5 billion PBMCs. To estimate repertoire size and how much clonotypes are shared between individuals, the study performed deep sequencing of blood TCR repertoires from five healthy adults.

Using the deep immunoSEQ assay, multiplex PCR amplified TCR CDR3 regions from genomic DNA. Extracted genomic DNA from each cell subset was spread evenly across all wells of several immunoSEQ 96-well plates, with each plate serving as a replicate. For sorted subsets, 200 to 250 ng of genomic DNA, equivalent to roughly 33,000 T cell genomes, went into each replicate PCR. Purified libraries were quantified with a Qubit 3.0 fluorometer, sized on a Bioanalyzer 2100, and re-quantified with the KAPA Library Quantification kit. Every immunoSEQ 96-well plate was sequenced on a dedicated single-read 150-cycle Illumina NextSeq 550 flow cell. Per the authors' processing: Because the immunoSEQ output held only junctional sequences and lacked quality scores, the filtering could not match the filtering applied to full-length reads. Sequences were annotated with PyIR, a Python wrapper for IgBLAST v1.9, and V/J genes and CDR3 were assigned using IMGT germline references. Any read was removed if the V/J assignment was weak (E-value above 1e-6), the CDR3 was missing, or the read contained stop codons, out-of-frame junctions, or ambiguous translated residues. V3J clonotypes were defined by identical inferred V gene, J gene, and CDR3 amino acid sequence. Percentage overlap between repertoires was calculated by dividing the number of shared unique clonotypes by the size of the smaller repertoire. Three approaches were used to assess repertoire richness: RTK rarefaction, the Chao1 estimator, and Recon v2.1 estimates of unobserved clonotypes. Generation probabilities for all TCRbeta clonotypes obtained by the gDNA method from a handful of donors were computed using OLGA. Sourced from immuneACCESS, this table was stored by TCRdb with only in-frame sequences that have V and J called. A share of the clones is absent; for the studies checked, an unresolved V gene accounts for under half, and the remainder has no known explanation. V and J calls and clone size come straight from that table; D and trimming were deduced from the DNA. Recorded for this sample are about 600,000 clones; around 97% of them occurred a single time. The ten most abundant clones make up 0.055% to 0.07% of the sample.

The study at large found these results: Only blood was sampled, and tissue TCR repertoires likely differ from those in blood. Larger estimated clonotype richness was generally found for naive subsets than for memory subsets. Compared with non-shared clonotypes, the clonotypes found in all four sorted-subset donors had higher generation probabilities. When a handful of donors were compared, the shared fraction of clonotypes was about 5.2% for naive CD4, around 4% for naive CD8, about 2.5% for memory CD4, and approximately 0.4% for memory CD8. The genetic and exposure-history diversity represented was limited by the small number of donors. Pairwise subsampling led to the expectation that sequencing depth would affect the degree of clonotype sharing among donors. Incomplete sequencing was indicated by rarefaction of sorted-subset datasets, despite the large sequencing depth.

Healthy HIV-negative adults with no recently reported acute infections or vaccinations were included as donors. Only Caucasian adults living in Nashville, Tennessee, USA were represented among the donors. CD4+ T cells were enriched by magnetic negative selection, after which naive cells were positively selected on CD45RA and the negative fraction was taken as the memory subset. Blood was collected by leukapheresis, and PBMCs were isolated by Ficoll-Histopaque density gradient centrifugation and then cryopreserved in liquid nitrogen vapor phase. Purity and quantity of every magnetically sorted T cell population were checked by analytical flow cytometry. From each sorted fraction, genomic DNA was isolated and quantified by UV absorbance on a Nanodrop 2000c. In regard to this clone: It has no known antigen specificity. No much larger clonotype is one base removed from it; base qualities were not supplied.

Counted from cysteine to phenylalanine, this CDR3 has 15 amino acids. Just CDR3 DNA is preserved here, 45 bases in frame from base 1. The germline V gene (reference sequence) specifies LNHDA as CDR1 and SQIVND as CDR2. V is trimmed back by 7 bases and J by 2 bases, and the junction contains 7 bases that no gene match accounts for. The sample was naive CD4+ T cells sorted from blood. The cell subset or site tag for this specimen amounts to: CD45RA+ positively selected. The source is a young woman in good health. The rearranged segments are TRBV19 and TRBJ1-5; TRBD1 matches 8 bases in the middle. The DNA sequence is given as TGTGCCAGTACAATATCAGGGGGCGGCAATCAGCCCCAGCATTTT. This yields the protein CASTISGGGNQPQHF.